The 28 T cell receptor beta chains given below trace back to one sample, sequenced in a study of cytomegalovirus exposure and HLA in healthy donors. Primers: 60 Vbeta forward and 13 Jbeta reverse. Libraries were prepared by immunoSEQ multiplex PCR; TCRdb keeps only in-frame clonotypes and omits some of them. The sample yields about 120,000 clones, roughly 63% seen once. Sequencing was performed on PBMCs. The receptors shown here come from a man aged 30 to 45 in good health and CMV-seropositive.

This clone came up a few times. The V gene is TRBV5-6, the J gene TRBJ2-7; TRBD2 matches at 8 bases. The CDR3 sequence is 15 residues long. Trimming at V came to 2 bases and at J to 7 bases, leaving 11 bases not matched to a gene. The germline CDR1 and CDR2 sequences are SGHDT and YYEEEE. The CDR3 DNA is TGTGCCAGCAGCTTTGTTCCTAGCGGGTCTCGTGAGCAGTACTTC. This encodes CASSFVPSGSREQYF.

The table lists this clone with a few counts. The chain joins TRBV9 to TRBJ1-1; a possible D gene is TRBD1 (5 bases). In germline, CDR1 is SGDLS, CDR2 YYNGEE. The CDR3 sequence is 14 residues long. V was cut by 0 bases and J by 5 bases, with 11 bases left in between. In DNA form, the CDR3 reads TGTGCCAGCAGCGTAGAGGGGTTGGGAACTGAAGCTTTCTTT. Its protein product is CASSVEGLGTEAFF. The variable domain in full, completed from reference TRBV9 and TRBJ1-1, reads DSGVTQTPKHLITATGQRVTLRCSPRSGDLSVYWYQQSLDQGLQFLIQYYNGEERAKGNILERFSAQQFPDLHSELNLSSLELGDSALYFCASSVEGLGTEAFFGQGTRLTVV.

CDR3 DNA: TGTGCCAGCAGCGTAACCATGACAGGGGCTGGGGCCAACGTCCTGACTTTC. Its translation is CASSVTMTGAGANVLTF. The chain employs TRBV9 and TRBJ2-6; TRBD1 matches at 8 bases. The V gene end was trimmed by 1 base and the J gene end by 2 bases; junction bases not matched to a gene: 5. This CDR3 contains 17 residues. Germline CDR1 and CDR2: SGDLS and YYNGEE.

The CDR3 region is CASSVDVRGTEAFF. CDR3 DNA: TGTGCCAGCAGCGTAGATGTTCGAGGGACTGAAGCTTTCTTT. The gene calls are TRBV9 and TRBJ1-1; no clear D gene. Trimming took off 0 bases at V and 5 bases at J, with 11 bases between the two ends. This CDR3 has 14 amino acids. Germline lookup yields CDR1 SGDLS and CDR2 YYNGEE.

The chain has TRBV19 and TRBJ2-3, with 7 positions matching TRBD1. V gave up 5 bases and J gave up 2 bases; unmatched junction bases: 13. The CDR3 length is 17 residues. Germline V CDR1 and CDR2: LNHDA, SQIVND (reference sequence). The CDR3 spells CASSPLPTGIPTDTQYF. As DNA, the CDR3 is TGTGCCAGTAGTCCCCTTCCGACAGGGATCCCCACAGATACGCAGTATTTT.

This clone was found a few times. The V gene is TRBV4-2, the J gene TRBJ2-7, with D possibly being TRBD2 (5 bases). CDR3 size: 13 residues. The germline V gene encodes CDR1 LGHNA and CDR2 YNFKEQ. V lost 2 bases to trimming and J lost 3 bases, with 8 bases between them. As DNA, the CDR3 is TGTGCCAGCAGCCAATCTAGCAACTACGAGCAGTACTTC. This gives the protein CASSQSSNYEQYF.

This chain connects TRBV4-1 to TRBJ1-2; D gene uncertain. The germline CDR1 and CDR2 sequences are MGHRA and YSYEKL. V shed 5 bases and J shed 3 bases, with 13 bases lying between them. This CDR3 comprises 14 residues. CDR3 bases: TGCGCCAGCAGCGTTCTCCCGGAGGACTATGGCTACACCTTC. This translates into CASSVLPEDYGYTF.

The gene calls are TRBV7-3 and TRBJ1-1, with D perhaps matching TRBD1 (5 bases). Germline CDR1 reads SGHTA; CDR2 reads FQGTGA. V lost 0 bases, J lost 7 bases, and 12 bases lay in between. The CDR3 totals 14 residues. CDR3 in DNA: TGTGCCAGCAGCTTAACGGGAGGGGCACATGAAGCTTTCTTT. It specifies CASSLTGGAHEAFF.

The J gene is TRBJ2-5, the V gene TRBV5-4; 7 bases match TRBD2. After removal of 2 bases from V and 5 bases from J, the junction contained 3 bases not matched to a gene. Per the germline V gene, CDR1 is SGHNT and CDR2 is YYREEE (reference sequence). The CDR3 extends over 13 amino acids. CDR3 DNA: TGTGCCAGCAGCTTCACTAGCGAGGAGACCCAGTACTTC. It yields the protein CASSFTSEETQYF.

This clone was seen just once. The gene calls are TRBV7-2 and TRBJ2-5, with TRBD1 as a possible D gene (5 bases). The germline V gene has CDR1 SGHTA and CDR2 FQGNSA. This CDR3 spans 13 amino acids. Trimming shortened V by 3 bases and J by 7 bases, and 12 bases separated the two germline ends. CDR3 loop: CASSFSGSLTQYF. CDR3 bases: TGTGCCAGCAGCTTTTCAGGGTCTCTGACCCAGTACTTC.

J is TRBJ2-7 and V is TRBV4-1; D not resolved. The V end was cut by 4 bases, the J end by 1 base, with 11 bases between. This CDR3 is built from 14 residues. Per the germline V gene, CDR1 is MGHRA and CDR2 is YSYEKL. In nucleotides, the CDR3 is TGCGCCAGCAGCCCTATCTTTCGATCCTACGAGCAGTACTTC. Encoded protein: CASSPIFRSYEQYF.

In its sample, this clone was seen a few times. V and J are TRBV5-1 and TRBJ1-2, with D possibly matching TRBD1 (5 bases). CDR3 length: 13 amino acids. V was cut by 4 bases and J by 4 bases, with 11 bases left in between. Germline values: CDR1 SGHRS, CDR2 YFSETQ. CDR3 sequence reads: CASSVDSLYGYTF. The CDR3 DNA follows: TGCGCCAGCAGCGTAGACAGCCTCTATGGCTACACCTTC.

This clone has a single count. The chain uses TRBV5-1 and TRBJ2-7; TRBD2 agrees at 7 bases. The J segment lost 3 bases and the V segment lost 2 bases, leaving 5 bases of the junction unmatched. CDR3 length equals 14 residues. From germline, CDR1 is SGHRS and CDR2 YFSETQ. CDR3 DNA sequence: TGCGCCAGCAGCTTAGCGGGACTCATCTACGAGCAGTACTTC. Its protein product is CASSLAGLIYEQYF.

This chain connects TRBV27 to TRBJ2-2; TRBD1 agrees at 9 bases. V was clipped by 6 bases and J by 0 bases; unmatched bases: 5. The CDR3 runs to 16 residues. Germline V gene sequence: CDR1 MNHEY, CDR2 SMNVEV (reference sequence). CDR3 sequence reads: CASRGWDRANTGELFF. The CDR3 nucleotides read TGTGCCAGCAGAGGTTGGGACAGGGCGAACACCGGGGAGCTGTTTTTT.

The chain combines TRBV6-1 with TRBJ1-5, with TRBD1 matching 7 bases. The V gene's germline CDR1 is MNHNS and CDR2 SASEGT. This CDR3 comprises 16 residues. With 0 bases clipped from V and 11 bases from J, the junction kept 13 bases outside the gene matches. CDR3 in DNA: TGTGCCAGCAGTGAAGCGCAGGAGACAGGGAGTTTGGCCCAGCATTTT. The encoded protein is CASSEAQETGSLAQHF.

V usage is TRBV4-1 and J usage is TRBJ2-7; tentative D call: TRBD2 (5 bases). Between the trimmed V and J ends, which lost 1 base and 1 base, there was a span of 11 bases. Germline CDR1 reads MGHRA; CDR2 reads YSYEKL. The CDR3 runs 15 residues. CDR3 sequence: CASSQATRQSYEQYF. CDR3 sequence (DNA): TGCGCCAGCAGCCAAGCTACTAGGCAATCCTACGAGCAGTACTTC.

This clone was seen only a few times. The chain combines TRBV2 with TRBJ1-5; possibly TRBD1 for D (5 bases). The V and J ends lost 6 bases and 0 bases respectively, with 12 bases between them. Germline V lookup: CDR1 SNHLY, CDR2 FYNNEI. This CDR3 is 15 amino acids long. In DNA, the CDR3 is TGTGCCAGCAGACTCGGGGGGAATAGCAATCAGCCCCAGCATTTT. Translation gives CASRLGGNSNQPQHF. Full variable domain (missing parts from reference TRBV2 and TRBJ1-5): EPEVTQTPSHQVTQMGQEVILRCVPISNHLYFYWYRQILGQKVEFLVSFYNNEISEKSEIFDDQFSVERPDGSNFTLKIRSTKLEDSAMYFCASRLGGNSNQPQHFGDGTRLSIL.

The chain is built from TRBV27 and TRBJ1-5, with D unclear. CDR3 length equals 14 residues. V was cut by 8 bases and J by 7 bases, with 18 bases left in between. CDR1 and CDR2 (germline): MNHEY, SMNVEV (reference sequence). CDR3 bases: TGTGCCAGCGGGCCGGGCGGGTCGGGACAGCCCCAGCATTTT. Translation gives CASGPGGSGQPQHF.

The rearrangement links TRBV5-1 to TRBJ1-3, with TRBD1 as a possible D gene (6 bases). From germline, CDR1 is SGHRS and CDR2 YFSETQ. V lost 4 bases and J lost 4, with 18 bases in between. There are 16 residues in the CDR3. CDR3 DNA: TGCGCCAGCAGCGAGGCGGGGGCAGGGCAAGGAAACACCATATATTTT. The encoded protein is CASSEAGAGQGNTIYF.

The rearrangement uses TRBV19 and TRBJ1-5; maybe TRBD1 (5 bases). Trimming removed 2 bases from V and 7 bases from J, with 18 bases in between. Germline V gene sequence: CDR1 LNHDA, CDR2 SQIVND (reference sequence). This CDR3 region has 16 residues. The CDR3 is CASSISVQGDRQPQHF. In DNA, the CDR3 is TGTGCCAGTAGTATATCAGTCCAGGGTGACCGGCAGCCCCAGCATTTT. Filled out from reference TRBV19 and TRBJ1-5, the complete variable domain reads DGGITQSPKYLFRKEGQNVTLSCEQNLNHDAMYWYRQDPGQGLRLIYYSQIVNDFQKGDIAEGYSVSREKKESFPLTVTSAQKNPTAFYLCASSISVQGDRQPQHFGDGTRLSIL.

The rearrangement joins TRBV5-4 to TRBJ2-1; TRBD2 might be the D (6 bases). V was shortened by 0 bases and J by 0 bases, with 13 bases between the two germline ends. The CDR3 has 17 residues. From germline, CDR1 is SGHNT and CDR2 YYREEE (reference sequence). CDR3 region: CASSLVAAGSSYNEQFF. CDR3 bases: TGTGCCAGCAGCTTGGTGGCCGCGGGAAGCTCCTACAATGAGCAGTTCTTC.

Regarding this clone: A read error may produce the germline difference seen at one junction end. The chain couples TRBV7-7 to TRBJ2-7; D remains unclear. Looked up from germline, CDR1 is SSHAT and CDR2 is FNYEAQ (reference sequence). The CDR3 has 13 amino acids. CDR3 region: CASSLGFGREQYF. CDR3 coding DNA: TGTGCTAGCAGCTTAGGTTTCGGCAGGGAGCAGTACTTC.

In this sample, this clone turned up a few times. The junction and the germline gene differ at one end; a read error may be behind it. The chain recombines TRBV6-1 with TRBJ2-1; D is unclear. CDR1 is MNHNS and CDR2 is SASEGT in the germline V gene. This CDR3 is built from 13 residues. Here the CDR3 reads CASRGRSHGEEFF. The CDR3 DNA is TGTGCCAGCAGAGGAAGGTCCCATGGTGAGGAGTTCTTC.

This chain uses TRBV12-5 with TRBJ2-7; D remains unclear. The CDR3 runs to 12 residues. CDR1 and CDR2 from the germline V gene are LGHNT and FRNRAP. Trimming stripped 7 bases from V and 7 bases from J, with 14 bases between. This CDR3 is CASAHNTQEQYF. As DNA, the CDR3 is TGTGCTAGTGCACACAATACGCAGGAGCAGTACTTC.

The chain carries TRBV30 and TRBJ2-7; TRBD2 aligns across 7 bases. From germline, CDR1 is GTSNPN and CDR2 SVGIG (reference sequence). The ends lost 0 bases at V and 6 bases at J; junction bases unmatched: 8. The CDR3 is made up of 14 amino acids. DNA of the CDR3: TGTGCCTGGAGTGTACCAGCTAGCGGAATCGAGCAGTACTTC. Amino acid sequence: CAWSVPASGIEQYF.

This clone was detected only a few times. The chain joins TRBV5-1 to TRBJ2-1; TRBD2 is a possible D gene (6 bases). In germline, CDR1 is SGHRS, CDR2 YFSETQ. The CDR3 sequence is 15 residues long. Trimming cost V 4 bases and J 2 bases, with 13 bases left between them. The CDR3 reads CASSGQSGPYNEQFF. The CDR3 coding sequence is TGCGCCAGCAGCGGTCAGAGCGGGCCCTACAATGAGCAGTTCTTC.

This chain joins TRBV7-3 and TRBJ2-2; D might be TRBD2 (6 bases). Germline lookup yields CDR1 SGHTA and CDR2 FQGTGA. The V end was cut by 4 bases, the J end by 1 base, with 10 bases between. This CDR3 region has 15 residues. The CDR3 bases are TGTGCCAGCAGCTCGCGGGACTTGAACACCGGGGAGCTGTTTTTT. Encoded protein: CASSSRDLNTGELFF.

The table lists this clone with a few counts. This chain joins TRBV4-1 and TRBJ2-7; a possible D gene is TRBD2 (5 bases). This CDR3 spans 13 amino acids. The V gene lost 5 bases and the J gene lost 2 bases, with 10 bases spanning the gap. The germline V gene has CDR1 MGHRA and CDR2 YSYEKL. The DNA for the CDR3 is TGCGCCAGCAGCACTCGGACTGCCTACGAGCAGTACTTC. It yields the protein CASSTRTAYEQYF.